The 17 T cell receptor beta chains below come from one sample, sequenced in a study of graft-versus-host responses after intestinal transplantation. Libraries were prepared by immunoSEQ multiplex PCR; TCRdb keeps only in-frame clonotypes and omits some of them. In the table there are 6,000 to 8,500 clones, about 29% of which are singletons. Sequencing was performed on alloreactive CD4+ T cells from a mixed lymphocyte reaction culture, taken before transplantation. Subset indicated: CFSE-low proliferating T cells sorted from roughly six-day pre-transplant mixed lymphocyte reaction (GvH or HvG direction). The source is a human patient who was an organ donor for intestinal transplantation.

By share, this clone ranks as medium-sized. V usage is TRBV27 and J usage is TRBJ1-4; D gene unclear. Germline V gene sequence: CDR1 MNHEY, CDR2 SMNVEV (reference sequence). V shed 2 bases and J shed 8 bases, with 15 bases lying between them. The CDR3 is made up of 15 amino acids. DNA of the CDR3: TGTGCCAGCAGTTTACGCGGGGTGTTACGGGAAAAACTGTTTTTT. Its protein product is CASSLRGVLREKLFF.

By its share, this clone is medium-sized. The CDR3 bases are TGTGCCATCAGTGATCAGGGAAAAAAACTGTTTTTT. Protein product: CAISDQGKKLFF. This chain uses TRBV10-3 with TRBJ1-4, with D perhaps TRBD1 (5 bases). V was pared by 3 bases and J by 9 bases, with 8 bases between. The CDR3 is 12 residues long. Per germline, CDR1 ENHRY and CDR2 SYGVKD.

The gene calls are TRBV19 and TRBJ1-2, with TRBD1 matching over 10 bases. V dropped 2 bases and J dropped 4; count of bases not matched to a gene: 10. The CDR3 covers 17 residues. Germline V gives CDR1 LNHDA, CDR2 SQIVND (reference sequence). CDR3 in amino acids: CASSIRGTGAASYGYTF. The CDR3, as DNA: TGTGCCAGTAGTATAAGGGGGACAGGGGCTGCGAGCTATGGCTACACCTTC.

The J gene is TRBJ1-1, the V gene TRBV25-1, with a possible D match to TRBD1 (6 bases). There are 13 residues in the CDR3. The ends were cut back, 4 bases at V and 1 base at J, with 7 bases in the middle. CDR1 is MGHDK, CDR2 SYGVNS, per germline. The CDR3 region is CASSVGANTEAFF. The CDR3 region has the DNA TGTGCCAGCAGTGTGGGGGCGAACACTGAAGCTTTCTTT.

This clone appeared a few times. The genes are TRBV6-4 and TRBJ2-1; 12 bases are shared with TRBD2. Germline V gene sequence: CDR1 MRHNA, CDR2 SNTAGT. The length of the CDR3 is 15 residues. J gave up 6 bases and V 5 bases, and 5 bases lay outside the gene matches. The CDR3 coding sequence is TGTGCCAGCAGTCTACTAGCGGGAGGAAGCAATGAGCAGTTCTTC. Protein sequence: CASSLLAGGSNEQFF.

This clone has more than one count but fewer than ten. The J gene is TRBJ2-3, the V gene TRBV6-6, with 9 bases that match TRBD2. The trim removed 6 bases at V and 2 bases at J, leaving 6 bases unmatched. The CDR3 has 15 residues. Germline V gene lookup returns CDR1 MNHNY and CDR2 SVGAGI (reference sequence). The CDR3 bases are TGTGCCAGCAGATCGAGCGGGGGGTTCACAGATACGCAGTATTTT. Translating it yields CASRSSGGFTDTQYF.

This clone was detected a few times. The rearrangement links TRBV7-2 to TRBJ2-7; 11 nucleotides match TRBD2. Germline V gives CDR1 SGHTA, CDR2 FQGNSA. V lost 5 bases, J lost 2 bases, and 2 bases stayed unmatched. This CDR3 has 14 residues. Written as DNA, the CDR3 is TGTGCCAGCAGCAAGGGACTAGCGGCCTACGAGCAGTACTTC. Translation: CASSKGLAAYEQYF.

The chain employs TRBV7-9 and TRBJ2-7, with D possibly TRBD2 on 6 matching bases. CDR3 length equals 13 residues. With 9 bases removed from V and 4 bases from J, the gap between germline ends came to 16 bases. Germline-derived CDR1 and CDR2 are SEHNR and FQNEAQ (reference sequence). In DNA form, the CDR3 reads TGTGCCAGTGGGCGGGGTCGCGGGTACGAGCAGTACTTC. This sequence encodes CASGRGRGYEQYF.

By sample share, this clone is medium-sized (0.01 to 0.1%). The CDR3 is CASSLGQSRPYGYTF. The CDR3 DNA reads TGTGCCAGCAGTTTAGGACAGAGCAGGCCCTATGGCTACACCTTC. The chain uses TRBV6-5 and TRBJ1-2, with a possible D match to TRBD1 (6 bases). Germline CDR1 and CDR2: MNHEY and SVGAGI. The CDR3 sequence is 15 residues long. V shed 4 bases and J shed 4 bases, with 16 bases lying between them.

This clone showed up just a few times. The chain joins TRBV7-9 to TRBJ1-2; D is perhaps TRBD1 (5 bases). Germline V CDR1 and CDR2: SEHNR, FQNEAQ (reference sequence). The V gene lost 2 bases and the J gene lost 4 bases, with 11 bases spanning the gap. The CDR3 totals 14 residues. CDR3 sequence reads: CASSLWGRSYGYTF. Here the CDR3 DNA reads TGTGCCAGCAGCTTATGGGGGAGGAGCTATGGCTACACCTTC.

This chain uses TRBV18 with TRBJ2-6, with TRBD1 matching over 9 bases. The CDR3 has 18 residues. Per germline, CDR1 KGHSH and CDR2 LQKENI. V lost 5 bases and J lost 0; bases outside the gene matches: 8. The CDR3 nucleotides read TGTGCCAGCTCATACGGACAGGGGTCCCGCTCTGGGGCCAACGTCCTGACTTTC. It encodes CASSYGQGSRSGANVLTF.

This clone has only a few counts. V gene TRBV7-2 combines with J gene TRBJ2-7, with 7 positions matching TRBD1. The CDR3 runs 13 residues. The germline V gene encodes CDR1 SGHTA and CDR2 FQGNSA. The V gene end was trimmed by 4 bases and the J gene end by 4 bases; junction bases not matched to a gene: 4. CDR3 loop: CASSWDRNYEQYF. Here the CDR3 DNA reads TGTGCCAGCAGCTGGGACAGAAATTACGAGCAGTACTTC.

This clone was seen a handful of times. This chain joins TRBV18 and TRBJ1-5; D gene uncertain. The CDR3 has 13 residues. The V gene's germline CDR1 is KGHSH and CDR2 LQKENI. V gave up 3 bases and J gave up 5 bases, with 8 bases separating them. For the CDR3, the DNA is TGTGCCAGCTCACCTGACAACGATCAGCCCCAGCATTTT. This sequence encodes CASSPDNDQPQHF.

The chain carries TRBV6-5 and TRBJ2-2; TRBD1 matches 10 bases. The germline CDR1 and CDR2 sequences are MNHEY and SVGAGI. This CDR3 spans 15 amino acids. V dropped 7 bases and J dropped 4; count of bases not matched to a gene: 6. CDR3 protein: CASKRQGARTGELFF. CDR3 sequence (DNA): TGTGCCAGCAAACGACAGGGGGCGCGCACCGGGGAGCTGTTTTTT.

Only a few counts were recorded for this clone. This chain's CDR3 is CASSQVLRALRLEEQFF. Written as DNA, the CDR3 is TGTGCCAGCAGCCAAGTATTGCGGGCCCTCCGACTTGAGGAGCAGTTCTTC. This chain connects TRBV4-2 to TRBJ2-1, with D tentatively TRBD2 (5 bases). The ends were cut back, 1 base at V and 10 bases at J, with 23 bases in the middle. Germline V CDR1 and CDR2: LGHNA, YNFKEQ. The CDR3 is 17 residues long.

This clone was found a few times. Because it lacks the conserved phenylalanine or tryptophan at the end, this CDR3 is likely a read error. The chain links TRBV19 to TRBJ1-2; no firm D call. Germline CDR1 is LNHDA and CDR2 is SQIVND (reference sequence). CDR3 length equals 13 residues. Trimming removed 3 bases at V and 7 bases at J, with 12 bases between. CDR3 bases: TGTGCCAGTAGTATGACGGATCCGGGTGGCTACACCCTC. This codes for CASSMTDPGGYTL.

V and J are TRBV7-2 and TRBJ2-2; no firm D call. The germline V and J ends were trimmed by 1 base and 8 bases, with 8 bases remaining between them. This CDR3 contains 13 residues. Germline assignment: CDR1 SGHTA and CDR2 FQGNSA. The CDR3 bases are TGTGCCAGCAGCTTAGGGTCGAGGGGGGAGCTGTTTTTT. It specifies CASSLGSRGELFF.